Following are 13 T cell receptor beta chains from one sample sequenced in a study of PD-1 blockade in classical Hodgkin lymphoma. Time point described: newly diagnosed, previously untreated cHL patient sample. Isolation of CD4+ T cells from thawed PBMCs was performed by magnetic negative selection. The data were produced by immunoSEQ multiplex PCR, yet TCRdb's version contains in-frame clones alone and is incomplete. This table holds some 30,000 clones, about 88% found once. The sample was CD4+ T cells from blood. The receptors shown here come from a human donor with classical Hodgkin lymphoma.

The chain combines TRBV9 with TRBJ2-1; TRBD2 matches at 8 bases. The CDR3 is made up of 13 amino acids. V dropped 3 bases and J dropped 7; count of bases not matched to a gene: 3. Germline CDR1 reads SGDLS; CDR2 reads YYNGEE. DNA for the CDR3: TGTGCCAGCAGCGCGACGGGAGGGAATGAGCAGTTCTTC. Amino acid sequence: CASSATGGNEQFF. Complete variable domain (other parts from reference TRBV9 and TRBJ2-1): DSGVTQTPKHLITATGQRVTLRCSPRSGDLSVYWYQQSLDQGLQFLIQYYNGEERAKGNILERFSAQQFPDLHSELNLSSLELGDSALYFCASSATGGNEQFFGPGTRLTVL.

The rearrangement uses TRBV9 and TRBJ2-3; perhaps D is TRBD1 or TRBD2 (6 bases each). The CDR3 runs to 16 residues. The V gene's germline CDR1 is SGDLS and CDR2 YYNGEE. Trimming removed 4 bases at V and 2 bases at J, with 17 bases between. The CDR3: CASSRGVLATTDTQYF. The CDR3 coding sequence is TGTGCCAGCAGCAGGGGGGTACTAGCTACCACAGATACGCAGTATTTT.

CDR3 region: CASERVSNQPQHF. CDR3 coding DNA: TGTGCCTCTGAGAGGGTCAGCAATCAGCCCCAGCATTTT. The chain couples TRBV6-1 to TRBJ1-5; D is ambiguous. V dropped 11 bases and J dropped 1 base, with 12 bases sitting between them. This CDR3 region has 13 residues. CDR1 is MNHNS and CDR2 is SASEGT in the germline V gene.

This clone was seen a few times. J is TRBJ1-1 and V is TRBV6-1; no clear D gene. There are 13 residues in the CDR3. Trimming took 1 base from V and 1 from J, leaving 4 bases between them. The germline gives CDR1 MNHNS, CDR2 SASEGT. The CDR3 loop reads CASSEVGNTEAFF. CDR3 DNA: TGTGCCAGCAGTGAAGTGGGGAACACTGAAGCTTTCTTT.

This clone has just a few counts. This chain joins TRBV18 and TRBJ1-2, with 7 bases aligning to TRBD1. V lost 3 bases to trimming and J lost 7 bases; unmatched junction nucleotides: 8. CDR3 size: 14 residues. Germline V gives CDR1 KGHSH, CDR2 LQKENI. The CDR3 is CASSPTGISGGYTF. The CDR3 region has the DNA TGTGCCAGCTCACCGACAGGGATTTCGGGTGGCTACACCTTC.

This clone occurred a few times. The rearrangement uses TRBV6-1 and TRBJ1-5; D gene uncertain. Germline V gene data show CDR1 as MNHNS and CDR2 as SASEGT. This CDR3 has 12 amino acids. The V and J ends lost 3 bases and 4 bases respectively, with 4 bases between them. The CDR3 nucleotides read TGTGCCAGCAGTGAGGTTAATCAGCCCCAGCATTTT. Its translation is CASSEVNQPQHF.

V and J are TRBV5-1 and TRBJ2-3; tentative D call: TRBD1 (6 bases). The CDR3 loop spans 18 amino acids. Per the germline V gene, CDR1 is SGHRS and CDR2 is YFSETQ. V shed 0 bases and J shed 1 base, with 18 bases lying between them. This chain's CDR3 is CASSLVGNRGIGTDTQYF. The CDR3 region has the DNA TGCGCCAGCAGCTTGGTAGGGAATAGGGGGATCGGCACAGATACGCAGTATTTT. The variable domain in full, with the rest retrieved from reference TRBV5-1 and TRBJ2-3, is KAGVTQTPRYLIKTRGQQVTLSCSPISGHRSVSWYQQTPGQGLQFLFEYFSETQRNKGNFPGRFSGRQFSNSRSEMNVSTLELGDSALYLCASSLVGNRGIGTDTQYFGPGTRLTVL.

The sample holds one count of this clone. V is TRBV27 and J is TRBJ2-2; 10 nucleotides match TRBD2. Trimming removed 1 base from V and 4 bases from J; junction bases left unmatched: 9. Germline CDR1 MNHEY, CDR2 SMNVEV (reference sequence). The CDR3 has 18 residues. CDR3 in amino acids: CASSLYDLAGAGTGELFF. The CDR3 bases are TGTGCCAGCAGTTTATATGACCTAGCGGGAGCCGGCACCGGGGAGCTGTTTTTT.

The chain recombines TRBV10-3 with TRBJ1-4, with 7 bases that match TRBD1. Trimming took 6 bases from V and 4 from J; bases not matched to a gene: 2. The CDR3 has 13 amino acids. Looked up from germline, CDR1 is ENHRY and CDR2 is SYGVKD. CDR3: CAISGTVNEKLFF. CDR3 sequence (DNA): TGTGCCATCAGCGGGACAGTTAATGAAAAACTGTTTTTT.

The chain couples TRBV7-2 to TRBJ2-2, with no clear D. This CDR3 has 14 residues. V lost 0 bases and J lost 5, with 7 bases in between. Germline CDR1 is SGHTA and CDR2 is FQGNSA. CDR3 amino acids: CASSLAARTGELFF. CDR3 bases: TGTGCCAGCAGCTTAGCCGCCCGTACCGGGGAGCTGTTTTTT.

This clone was seen a few times. V is TRBV29-1 and J is TRBJ1-2; D unclear. Per germline, CDR1 SQVTM and CDR2 ANQGSEA. The CDR3 loop spans 12 amino acids. Trimming shortened V by 6 bases and J by 2 bases, and 10 bases separated the two germline ends. DNA for the CDR3: TGCAGCGTCGTCGACAACAACTATGGCTACACCTTC. The encoded protein is CSVVDNNYGYTF.

This chain uses TRBV19 with TRBJ1-2, with D hard to call. The CDR3 is made up of 16 amino acids. Trimming cost V 10 bases and J 0 bases, with 21 bases left between them. Germline lookup yields CDR1 LNHDA and CDR2 SQIVND (reference sequence). This CDR3 reads CATTAGRRGTNYGYTF. The CDR3 region has the DNA TGTGCCACCACAGCGGGCAGGCGAGGAACTAACTATGGCTACACCTTC.

This chain connects TRBV10-3 to TRBJ2-7, with D maybe TRBD2 (5 bases). The CDR3 loop spans 14 amino acids. Germline V lookup: CDR1 ENHRY, CDR2 SYGVKD. Trimming left V 7 bases short and J 3 bases short, with 16 bases between. This chain's CDR3 is CAITSLGEGYEQYF. For the CDR3, the DNA is TGTGCCATCACTTCACTCGGGGAAGGCTACGAGCAGTACTTC.